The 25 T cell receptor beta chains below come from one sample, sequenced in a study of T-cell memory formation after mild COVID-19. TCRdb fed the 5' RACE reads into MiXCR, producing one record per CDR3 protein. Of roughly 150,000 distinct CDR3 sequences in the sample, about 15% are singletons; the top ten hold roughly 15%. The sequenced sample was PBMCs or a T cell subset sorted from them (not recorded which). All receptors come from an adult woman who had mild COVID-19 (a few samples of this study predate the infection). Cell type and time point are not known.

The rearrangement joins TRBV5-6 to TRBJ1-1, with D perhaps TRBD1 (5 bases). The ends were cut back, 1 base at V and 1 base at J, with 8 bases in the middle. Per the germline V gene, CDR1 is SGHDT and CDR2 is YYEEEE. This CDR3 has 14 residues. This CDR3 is CASSLSGGNTEAFF. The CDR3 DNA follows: TGTGCCAGCAGCTTGTCGGGGGGGAACACTGAAGCTTTCTTT.

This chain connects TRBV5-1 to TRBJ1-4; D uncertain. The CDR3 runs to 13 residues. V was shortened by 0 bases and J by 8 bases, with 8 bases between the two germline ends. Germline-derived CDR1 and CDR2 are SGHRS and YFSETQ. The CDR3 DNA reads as TGCGCCAGCAGCTTGGTGCCGGGGGAAAAACTGTTTTTT. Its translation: CASSLVPGEKLFF.

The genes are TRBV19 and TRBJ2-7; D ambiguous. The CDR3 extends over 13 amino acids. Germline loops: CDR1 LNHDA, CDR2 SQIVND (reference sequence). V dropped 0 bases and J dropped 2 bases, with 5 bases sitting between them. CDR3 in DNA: TGTGCCAGTAGTATAGACAGTACCTACGAGCAGTACTTC. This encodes CASSIDSTYEQYF.

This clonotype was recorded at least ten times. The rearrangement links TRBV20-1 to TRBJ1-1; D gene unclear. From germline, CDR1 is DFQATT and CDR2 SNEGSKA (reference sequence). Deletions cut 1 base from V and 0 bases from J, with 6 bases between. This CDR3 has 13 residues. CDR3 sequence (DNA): TGCAGTGCTAGAGCTGGACTGAACACTGAAGCTTTCTTT. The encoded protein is CSARAGLNTEAFF.

CDR3 loop: CATSRERDRGLYEQYF. The CDR3 DNA is TGTGCCACCAGCAGGGAACGGGACAGGGGGCTCTACGAGCAGTACTTC. This chain joins TRBV15 and TRBJ2-7, with TRBD1 matching over 12 bases. Germline V gene lookup returns CDR1 LNHNV and CDR2 YYDKDF (reference sequence). The CDR3 covers 16 residues. V gave up 3 bases and J gave up 3 bases; unmatched junction bases: 6.

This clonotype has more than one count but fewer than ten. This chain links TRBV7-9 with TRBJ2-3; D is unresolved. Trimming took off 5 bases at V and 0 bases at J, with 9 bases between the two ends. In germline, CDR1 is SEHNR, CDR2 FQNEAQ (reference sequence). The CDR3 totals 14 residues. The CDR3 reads CASSRSLSTDTQYF. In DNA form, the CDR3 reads TGTGCCAGCAGCCGCAGTCTTAGCACAGATACGCAGTATTTT. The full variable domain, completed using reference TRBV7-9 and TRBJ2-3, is DTGVSQNPRHKITKRGQNVTFRCDPISEHNRLYWYRQTLGQGPEFLTYFQNEAQLEKSRLLSDRFSAERPKGSFSTLEIQRTEQGDSAMYLCASSRSLSTDTQYFGPGTRLTVL.

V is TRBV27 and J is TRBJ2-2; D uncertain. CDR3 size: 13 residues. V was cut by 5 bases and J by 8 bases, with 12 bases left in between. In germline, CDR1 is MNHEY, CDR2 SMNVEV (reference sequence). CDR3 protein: CASSPLTRGELFF. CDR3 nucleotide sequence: TGTGCCAGCAGTCCACTGACGAGAGGGGAGCTGTTTTTT.

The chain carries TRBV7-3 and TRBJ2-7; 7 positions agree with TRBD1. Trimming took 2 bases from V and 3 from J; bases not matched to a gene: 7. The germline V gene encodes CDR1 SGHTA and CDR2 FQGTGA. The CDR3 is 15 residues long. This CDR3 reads CASSLYGTDRYEQYF. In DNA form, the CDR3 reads TGTGCCAGCAGCTTATACGGGACAGACCGCTACGAGCAGTACTTC.

This CDR3 reads CASSYSEPGLASSYNEQFF. In DNA, the CDR3 is TGTGCCAGCAGTTACAGTGAACCGGGACTCGCGAGCTCCTACAATGAGCAGTTCTTC. The chain recombines TRBV27 with TRBJ2-1; tentatively, D is TRBD2 (6 bases). CDR3 length: 19 amino acids. V lost 4 bases and J 0 bases, leaving 22 bases between the germline ends. The germline V gene has CDR1 MNHEY and CDR2 SMNVEV (reference sequence).

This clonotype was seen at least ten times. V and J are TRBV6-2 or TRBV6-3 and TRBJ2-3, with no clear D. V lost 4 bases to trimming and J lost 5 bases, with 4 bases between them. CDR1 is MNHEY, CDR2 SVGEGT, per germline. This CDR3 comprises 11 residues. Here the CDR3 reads CASSFQDTQYF. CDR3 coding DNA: TGTGCCAGCAGTTTCCAAGATACGCAGTATTTT.

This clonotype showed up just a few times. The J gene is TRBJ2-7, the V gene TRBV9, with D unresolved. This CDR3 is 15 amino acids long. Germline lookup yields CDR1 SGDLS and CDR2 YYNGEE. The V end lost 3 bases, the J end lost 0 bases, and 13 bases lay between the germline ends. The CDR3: CASSASGFDSYEQYF. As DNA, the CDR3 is TGTGCCAGCAGCGCCTCTGGTTTTGACTCCTACGAGCAGTACTTC.

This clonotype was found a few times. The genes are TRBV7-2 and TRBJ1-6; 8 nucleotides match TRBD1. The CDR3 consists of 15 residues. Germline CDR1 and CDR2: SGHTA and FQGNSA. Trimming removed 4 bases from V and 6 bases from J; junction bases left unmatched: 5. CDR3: CASSWGQESNSPLHF. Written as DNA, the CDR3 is TGTGCCAGCAGCTGGGGACAGGAAAGTAATTCACCCCTCCACTTT.

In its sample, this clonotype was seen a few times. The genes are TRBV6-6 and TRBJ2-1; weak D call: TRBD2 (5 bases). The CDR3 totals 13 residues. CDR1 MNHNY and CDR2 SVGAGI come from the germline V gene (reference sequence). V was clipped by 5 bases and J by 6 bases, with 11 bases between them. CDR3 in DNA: TGTGCCAGCAGTCGGATAGGGAGCAATGAGCAGTTCTTC. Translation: CASSRIGSNEQFF.

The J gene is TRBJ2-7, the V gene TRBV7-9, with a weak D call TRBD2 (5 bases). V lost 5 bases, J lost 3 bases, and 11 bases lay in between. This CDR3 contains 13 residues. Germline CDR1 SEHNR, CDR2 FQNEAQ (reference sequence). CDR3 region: CASSPAEGYEQYF. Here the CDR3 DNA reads TGTGCCAGCAGCCCGGCCGAGGGCTACGAGCAGTACTTC.

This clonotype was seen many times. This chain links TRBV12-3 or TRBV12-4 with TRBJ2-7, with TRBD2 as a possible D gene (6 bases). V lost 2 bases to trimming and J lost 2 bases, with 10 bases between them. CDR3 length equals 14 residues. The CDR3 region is CASSLRGIAYEQYF. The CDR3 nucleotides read TGTGCCAGCAGTTTACGGGGGATTGCCTACGAGCAGTACTTC.

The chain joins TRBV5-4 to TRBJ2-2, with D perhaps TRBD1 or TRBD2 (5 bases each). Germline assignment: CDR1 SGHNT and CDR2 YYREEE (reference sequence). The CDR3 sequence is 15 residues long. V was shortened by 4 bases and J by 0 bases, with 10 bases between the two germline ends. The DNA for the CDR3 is TGTGCCAGCAGCAGCGGACAACCGAACACCGGGGAGCTGTTTTTT. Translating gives CASSSGQPNTGELFF.

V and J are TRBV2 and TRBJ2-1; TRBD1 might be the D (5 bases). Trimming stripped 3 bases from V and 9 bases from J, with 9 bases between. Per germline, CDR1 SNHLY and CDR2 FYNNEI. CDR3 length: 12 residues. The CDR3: CASSDKGIEQFF. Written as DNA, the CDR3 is TGTGCCAGCAGTGATAAGGGGATTGAGCAGTTCTTC.

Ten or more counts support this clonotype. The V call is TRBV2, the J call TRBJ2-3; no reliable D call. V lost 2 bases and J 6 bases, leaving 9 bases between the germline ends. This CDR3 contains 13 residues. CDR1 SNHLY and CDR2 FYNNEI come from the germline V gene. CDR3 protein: CASSEYYSDTQYF. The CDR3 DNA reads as TGTGCCAGCAGTGAATATTACTCGGATACGCAGTATTTT.

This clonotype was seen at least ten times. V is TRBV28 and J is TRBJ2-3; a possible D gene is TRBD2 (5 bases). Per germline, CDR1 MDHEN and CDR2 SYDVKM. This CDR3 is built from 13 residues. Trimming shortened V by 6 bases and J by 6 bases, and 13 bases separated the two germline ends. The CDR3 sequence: CASRTGSYDTQYF. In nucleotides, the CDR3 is TGTGCCAGCAGGACGGGGAGTTACGATACGCAGTATTTT.

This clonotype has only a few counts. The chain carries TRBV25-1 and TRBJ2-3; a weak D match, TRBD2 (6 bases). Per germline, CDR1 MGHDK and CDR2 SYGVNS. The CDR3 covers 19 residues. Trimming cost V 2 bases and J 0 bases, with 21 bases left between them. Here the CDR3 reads CASSEPSRGVAASTDTQYF. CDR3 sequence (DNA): TGTGCCAGCAGTGAACCATCCCGCGGGGTAGCGGCGAGCACAGATACGCAGTATTTT.

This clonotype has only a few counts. This CDR3 is CASSNLDRGYGSPLHF. The CDR3, as DNA: TGTGCCAGCAGTAACCTAGACAGGGGATATGGTTCACCCCTCCACTTT. The chain employs TRBV6-6 and TRBJ1-6; 8 nucleotides match TRBD1. The CDR3 extends over 16 amino acids. Germline V gene data show CDR1 as MNHNY and CDR2 as SVGAGI (reference sequence). The ends lost 5 bases at V and 9 bases at J; junction bases unmatched: 12.

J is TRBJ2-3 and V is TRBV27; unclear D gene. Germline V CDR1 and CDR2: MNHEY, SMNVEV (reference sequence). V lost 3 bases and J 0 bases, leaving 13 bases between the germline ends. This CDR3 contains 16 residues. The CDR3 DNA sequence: TGTGCCAGCAGTTTGGGAACTTTCTCTAGCACAGATACGCAGTATTTT. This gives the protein CASSLGTFSSTDTQYF.

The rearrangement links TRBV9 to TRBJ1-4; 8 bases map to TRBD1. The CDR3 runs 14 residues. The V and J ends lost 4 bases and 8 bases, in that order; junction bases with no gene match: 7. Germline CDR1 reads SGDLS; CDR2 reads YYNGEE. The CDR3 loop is CASSPGQGGEKLFF. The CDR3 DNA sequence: TGTGCCAGCAGCCCCGGACAGGGCGGAGAAAAACTGTTTTTT.

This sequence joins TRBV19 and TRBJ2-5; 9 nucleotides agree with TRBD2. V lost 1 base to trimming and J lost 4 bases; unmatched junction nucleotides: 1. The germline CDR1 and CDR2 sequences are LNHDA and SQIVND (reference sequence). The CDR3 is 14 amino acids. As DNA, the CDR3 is TGTGCCAGTAGTATAGGACTAGCGGCAGAGACCCAGTACTTC. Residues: CASSIGLAAETQYF.

CDR3 DNA sequence: TGTGCCAGCAGTGAATCAGTGGTGTTGGCTAGCGGGCTCTACAATGAGCAGTTCTTC. It specifies CASSESVVLASGLYNEQFF. This chain uses TRBV25-1 with TRBJ2-1; 8 nucleotides line up with TRBD2. Germline CDR1 MGHDK, CDR2 SYGVNS. The CDR3 totals 19 residues. With 1 base clipped from V and 3 bases from J, the junction kept 14 bases outside the gene matches.